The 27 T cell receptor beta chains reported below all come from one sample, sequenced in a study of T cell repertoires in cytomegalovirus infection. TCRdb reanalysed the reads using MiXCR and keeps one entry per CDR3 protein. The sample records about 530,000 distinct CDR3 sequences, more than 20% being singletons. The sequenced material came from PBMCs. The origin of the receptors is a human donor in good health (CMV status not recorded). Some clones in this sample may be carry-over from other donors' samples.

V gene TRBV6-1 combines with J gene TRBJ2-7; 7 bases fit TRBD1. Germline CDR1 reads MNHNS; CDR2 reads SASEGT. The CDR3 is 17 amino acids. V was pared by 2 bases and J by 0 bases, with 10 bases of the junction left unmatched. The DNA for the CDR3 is TGTGCCAGCAGTGAAAGGCCAGGGGGTCAAAGCTCCTACGAGCAGTACGTC. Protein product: CASSERPGGQSSYEQYV.

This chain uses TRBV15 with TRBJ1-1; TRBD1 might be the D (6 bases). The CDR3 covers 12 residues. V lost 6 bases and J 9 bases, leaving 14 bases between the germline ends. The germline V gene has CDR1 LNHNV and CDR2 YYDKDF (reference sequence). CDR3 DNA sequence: TGTGCCACCAGGGGAACGGGGGGCCAAGCTTTCTTT. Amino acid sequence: CATRGTGGQAFF.

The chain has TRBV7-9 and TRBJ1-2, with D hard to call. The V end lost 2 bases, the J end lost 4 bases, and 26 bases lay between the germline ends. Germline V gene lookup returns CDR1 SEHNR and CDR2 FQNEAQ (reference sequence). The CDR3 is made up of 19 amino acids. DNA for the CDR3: TGTGCCAGCAGCTTAAGGGAGTCCCCGTCCCAAACCGTCCTCTATGGCTACACCTTC. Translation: CASSLRESPSQTVLYGYTF.

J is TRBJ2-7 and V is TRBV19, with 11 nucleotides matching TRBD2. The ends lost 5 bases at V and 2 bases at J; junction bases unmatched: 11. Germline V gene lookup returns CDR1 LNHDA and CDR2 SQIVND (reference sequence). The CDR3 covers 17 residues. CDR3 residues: CASSPGLAAPITYEQYF. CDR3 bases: TGTGCCAGTAGTCCGGGACTAGCGGCACCGATTACCTACGAGCAGTACTTC.

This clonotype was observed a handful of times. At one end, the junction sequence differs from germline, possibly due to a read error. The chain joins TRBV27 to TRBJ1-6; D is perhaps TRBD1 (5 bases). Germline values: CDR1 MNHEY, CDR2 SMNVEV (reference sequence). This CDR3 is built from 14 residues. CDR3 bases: TGTGCCAGCAGTTCCCCCGATCAGCGGGACGGCCTCCGATTT. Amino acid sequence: CASSSPDQRDGLRF.

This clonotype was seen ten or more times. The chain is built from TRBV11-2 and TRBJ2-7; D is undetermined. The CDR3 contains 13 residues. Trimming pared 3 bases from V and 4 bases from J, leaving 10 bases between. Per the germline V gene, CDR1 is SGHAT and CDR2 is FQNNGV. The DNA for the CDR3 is TGTGCCAGCAGCTTTCTACAGAAGTACGAGCAGTACTTC. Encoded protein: CASSFLQKYEQYF.

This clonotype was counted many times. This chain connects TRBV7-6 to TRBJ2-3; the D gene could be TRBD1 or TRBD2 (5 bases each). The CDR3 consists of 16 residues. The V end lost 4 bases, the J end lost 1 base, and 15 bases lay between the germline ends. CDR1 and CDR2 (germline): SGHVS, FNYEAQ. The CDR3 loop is CASSSRGAFRTDTQYF. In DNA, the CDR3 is TGTGCCAGCAGCTCCCGAGGGGCGTTTCGCACAGATACGCAGTATTTT. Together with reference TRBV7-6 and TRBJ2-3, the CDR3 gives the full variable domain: GAGVSQSPRYKVTKRGQDVALRCDPISGHVSLYWYRQALGQGPEFLTYFNYEAQQDKSGLPNDRFSAERPEGSISTLTIQRTEQRDSAMYRCASSSRGAFRTDTQYFGPGTRLTVL.

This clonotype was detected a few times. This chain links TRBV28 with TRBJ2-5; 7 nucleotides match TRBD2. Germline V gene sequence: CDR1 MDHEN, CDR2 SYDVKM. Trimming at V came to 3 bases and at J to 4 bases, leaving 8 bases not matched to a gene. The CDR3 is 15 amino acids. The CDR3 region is CASSLGGGHGETQYF. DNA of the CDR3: TGTGCCAGCAGTTTGGGGGGAGGGCACGGAGAGACCCAGTACTTC. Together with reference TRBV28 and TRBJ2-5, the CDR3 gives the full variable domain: DVKVTQSSRYLVKRTGEKVFLECVQDMDHENMFWYRQDPGLGLRLIYFSYDVKMKEKGDIPEGYSVSREKKERFSLILESASTNQTSMYLCASSLGGGHGETQYFGPGTRLLVL.

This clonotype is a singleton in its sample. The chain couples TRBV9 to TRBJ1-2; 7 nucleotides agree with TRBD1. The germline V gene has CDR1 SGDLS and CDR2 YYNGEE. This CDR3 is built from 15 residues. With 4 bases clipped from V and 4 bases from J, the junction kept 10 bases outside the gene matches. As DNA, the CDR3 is TGTGCCAGCAGCCCGAGATCGGGACAGCCCTATGGCTACACCTTC. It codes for CASSPRSGQPYGYTF.

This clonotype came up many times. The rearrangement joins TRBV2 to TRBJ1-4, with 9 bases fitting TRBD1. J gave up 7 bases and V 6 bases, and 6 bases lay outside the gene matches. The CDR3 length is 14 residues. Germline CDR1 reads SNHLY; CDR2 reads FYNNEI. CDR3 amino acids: CASREGTGLEKLFF. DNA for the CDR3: TGTGCCAGCAGAGAGGGGACAGGGCTTGAAAAACTGTTTTTT. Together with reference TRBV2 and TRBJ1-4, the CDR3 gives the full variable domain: EPEVTQTPSHQVTQMGQEVILRCVPISNHLYFYWYRQILGQKVEFLVSFYNNEISEKSEIFDDQFSVERPDGSNFTLKIRSTKLEDSAMYFCASREGTGLEKLFFGSGTQLSVL.

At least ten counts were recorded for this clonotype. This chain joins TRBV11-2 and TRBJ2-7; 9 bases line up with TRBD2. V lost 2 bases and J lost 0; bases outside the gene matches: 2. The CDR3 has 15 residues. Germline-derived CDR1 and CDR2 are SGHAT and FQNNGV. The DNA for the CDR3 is TGTGCCAGCAGCTTAAATAGCGGGAGCTCCTACGAGCAGTACGTC. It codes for CASSLNSGSSYEQYV.

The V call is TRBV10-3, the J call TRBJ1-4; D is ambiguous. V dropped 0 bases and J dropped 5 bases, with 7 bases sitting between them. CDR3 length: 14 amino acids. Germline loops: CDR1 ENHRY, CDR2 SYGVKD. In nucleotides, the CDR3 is TGTGCCATCAGTGAGTCGCAAAGAAATGAAAAACTGTTTTTT. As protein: CAISESQRNEKLFF.

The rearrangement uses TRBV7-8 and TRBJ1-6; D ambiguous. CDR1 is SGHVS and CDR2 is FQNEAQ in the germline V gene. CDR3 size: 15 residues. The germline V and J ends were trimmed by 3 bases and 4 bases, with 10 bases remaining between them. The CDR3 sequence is CASSLVRAYNSPLHF. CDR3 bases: TGTGCCAGCAGCTTGGTGCGGGCATATAATTCACCCCTCCACTTT.

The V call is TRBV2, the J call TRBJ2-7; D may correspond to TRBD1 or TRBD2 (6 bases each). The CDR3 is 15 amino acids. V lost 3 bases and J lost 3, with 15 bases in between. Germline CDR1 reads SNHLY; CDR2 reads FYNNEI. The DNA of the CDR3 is TGTGCCAGCAGTGACGCGGGGACATCCCTCTACGAGCAGTACGTC. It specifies CASSDAGTSLYEQYV.

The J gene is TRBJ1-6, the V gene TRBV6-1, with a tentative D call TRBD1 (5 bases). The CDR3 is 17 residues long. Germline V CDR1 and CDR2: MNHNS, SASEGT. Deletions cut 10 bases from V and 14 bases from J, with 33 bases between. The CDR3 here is CATLPLLGQVVLGALHF. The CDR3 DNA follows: TGTGCCACCCTGCCCCTACTAGGACAAGTTGTTTTGGGGGCCCTCCACTTT.

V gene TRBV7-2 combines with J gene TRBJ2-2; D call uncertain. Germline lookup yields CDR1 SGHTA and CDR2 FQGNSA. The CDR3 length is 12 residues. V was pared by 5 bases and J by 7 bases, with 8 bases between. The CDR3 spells CASSLNDGELFF. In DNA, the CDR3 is TGTGCCAGCAGCCTGAATGACGGGGAGCTGTTTTTT.

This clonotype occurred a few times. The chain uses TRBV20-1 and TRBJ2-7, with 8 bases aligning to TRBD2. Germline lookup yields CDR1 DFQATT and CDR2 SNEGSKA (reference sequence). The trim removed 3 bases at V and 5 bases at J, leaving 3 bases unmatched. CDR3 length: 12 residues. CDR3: CSASGRVDEQYF. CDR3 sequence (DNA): TGCAGTGCTAGCGGGAGGGTCGACGAGCAGTACTTC.

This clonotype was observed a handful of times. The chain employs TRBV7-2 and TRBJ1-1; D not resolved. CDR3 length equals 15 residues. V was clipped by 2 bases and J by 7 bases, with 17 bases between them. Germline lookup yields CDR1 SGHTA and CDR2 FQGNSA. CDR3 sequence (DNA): TGTGCCAGCAGCTTAAATGGTCAGGTTTCTTATGAAGCTTTCTTT. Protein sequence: CASSLNGQVSYEAFF.

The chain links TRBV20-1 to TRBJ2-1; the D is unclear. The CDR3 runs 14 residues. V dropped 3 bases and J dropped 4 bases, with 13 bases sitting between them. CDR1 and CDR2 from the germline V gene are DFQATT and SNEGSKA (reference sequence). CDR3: CSASRSSDYNEQFF. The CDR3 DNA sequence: TGCAGTGCTAGTAGGAGCTCAGATTACAATGAGCAGTTCTTC.

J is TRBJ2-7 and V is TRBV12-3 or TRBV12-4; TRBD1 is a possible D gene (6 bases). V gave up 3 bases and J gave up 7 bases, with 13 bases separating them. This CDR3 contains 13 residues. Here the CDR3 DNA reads TGTGCCAGCAGTTTCTCAGGGGTCGGTGAGCAGTACTTC. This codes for CASSFSGVGEQYF.

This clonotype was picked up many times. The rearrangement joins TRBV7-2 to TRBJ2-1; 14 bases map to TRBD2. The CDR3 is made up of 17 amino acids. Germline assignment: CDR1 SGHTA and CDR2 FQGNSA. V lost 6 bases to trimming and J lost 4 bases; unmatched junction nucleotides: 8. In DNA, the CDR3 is TGTGCCAGCAGGGGGACTAGCGGGAGTCCTAGGTACAATGAGCAGTTCTTC. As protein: CASRGTSGSPRYNEQFF.

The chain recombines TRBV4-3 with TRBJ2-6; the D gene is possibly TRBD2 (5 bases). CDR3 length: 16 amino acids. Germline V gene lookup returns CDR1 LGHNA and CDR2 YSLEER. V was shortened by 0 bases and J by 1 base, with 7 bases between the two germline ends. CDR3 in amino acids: CASSQEEGSGANVLTF. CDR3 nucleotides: TGCGCCAGCAGCCAAGAAGAGGGATCTGGGGCCAACGTCCTGACTTTC.

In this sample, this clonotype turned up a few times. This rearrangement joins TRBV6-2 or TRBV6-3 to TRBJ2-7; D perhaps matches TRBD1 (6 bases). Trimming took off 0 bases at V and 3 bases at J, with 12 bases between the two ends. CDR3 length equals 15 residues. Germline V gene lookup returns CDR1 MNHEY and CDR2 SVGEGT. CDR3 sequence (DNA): TGTGCCAGCAGTTACTCCCGGCAGGGGAACTACGAGCAGTACGTC. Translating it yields CASSYSRQGNYEQYV.

The CDR3 reads CASGRDRALNTEAFF. DNA of the CDR3: TGTGCCAGCGGCCGGGACAGGGCATTGAACACTGAAGCTTTCTTT. The V and J genes are TRBV5-6 and TRBJ1-1; 9 bases align to TRBD1. The V gene's germline CDR1 is SGHDT and CDR2 YYEEEE. V shed 7 bases and J 0 bases; nucleotides not matched to a gene: 7. The CDR3 is 15 amino acids.

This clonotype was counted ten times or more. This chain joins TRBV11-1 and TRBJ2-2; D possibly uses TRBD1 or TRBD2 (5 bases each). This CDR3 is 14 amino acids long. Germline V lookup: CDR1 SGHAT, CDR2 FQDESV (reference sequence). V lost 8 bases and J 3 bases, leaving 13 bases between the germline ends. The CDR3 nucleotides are TGTGCCAGCCGTCAGCAGGGAGACACCGGGGAGCTGTTTTTT. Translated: CASRQQGDTGELFF.

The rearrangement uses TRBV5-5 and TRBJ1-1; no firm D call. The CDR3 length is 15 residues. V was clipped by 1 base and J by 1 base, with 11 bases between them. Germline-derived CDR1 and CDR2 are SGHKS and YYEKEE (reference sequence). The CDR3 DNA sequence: TGTGCCAGCAGCTTGAATTTACAGCAGAACACTGAAGCTTTCTTT. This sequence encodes CASSLNLQQNTEAFF.

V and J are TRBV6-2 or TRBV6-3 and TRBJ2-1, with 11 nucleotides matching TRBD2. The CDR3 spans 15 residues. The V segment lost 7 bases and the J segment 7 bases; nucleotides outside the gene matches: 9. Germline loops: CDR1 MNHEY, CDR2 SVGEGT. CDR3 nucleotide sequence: TGTGCCAGCACTCAACTAGCGGGAGTGGGTAATGAGCAGTTCTTC. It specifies CASTQLAGVGNEQFF.